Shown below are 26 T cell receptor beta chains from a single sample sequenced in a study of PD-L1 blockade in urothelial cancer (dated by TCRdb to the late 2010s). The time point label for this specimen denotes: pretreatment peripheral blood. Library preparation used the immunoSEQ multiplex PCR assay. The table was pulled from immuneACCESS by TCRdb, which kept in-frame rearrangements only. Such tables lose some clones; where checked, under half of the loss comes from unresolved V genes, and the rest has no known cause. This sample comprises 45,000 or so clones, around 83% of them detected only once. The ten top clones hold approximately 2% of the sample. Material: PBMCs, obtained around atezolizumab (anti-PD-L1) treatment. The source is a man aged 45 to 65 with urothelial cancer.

CDR3 sequence reads: CASSLGGQGYTF. In DNA, the CDR3 is TGCGCCAGCAGCTTGGGGGGGCAAGGCTACACCTTC. This rearrangement joins TRBV5-1 to TRBJ1-2, with D tentatively TRBD1 (6 bases). The CDR3 consists of 12 residues. V was trimmed by 0 bases and J by 8 bases, leaving 8 bases between them. The germline CDR1 and CDR2 sequences are SGHRS and YFSETQ.

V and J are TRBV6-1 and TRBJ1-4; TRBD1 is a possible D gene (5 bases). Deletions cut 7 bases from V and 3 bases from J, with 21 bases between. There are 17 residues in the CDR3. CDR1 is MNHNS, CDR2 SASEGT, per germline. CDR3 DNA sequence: TGTGCCAGCAATGATCCCCCCACAGGAAGGCCTAATGAAAAACTGTTTTTT. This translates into CASNDPPTGRPNEKLFF.

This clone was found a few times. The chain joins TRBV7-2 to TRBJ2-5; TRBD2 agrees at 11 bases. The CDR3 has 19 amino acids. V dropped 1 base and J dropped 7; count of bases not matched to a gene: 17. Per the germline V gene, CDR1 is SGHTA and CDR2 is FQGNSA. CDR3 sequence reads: CASSLVRGPTSGDSGTQYF. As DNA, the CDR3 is TGTGCCAGCAGCTTAGTTAGGGGACCGACTAGCGGGGATTCGGGGACCCAGTACTTC.

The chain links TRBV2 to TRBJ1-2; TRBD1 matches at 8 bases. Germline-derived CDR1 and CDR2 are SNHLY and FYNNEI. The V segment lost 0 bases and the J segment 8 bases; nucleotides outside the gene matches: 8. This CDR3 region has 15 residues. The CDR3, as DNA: TGTGCCAGCAGTGAAGCGCTTCAGGGGGCGCGAGGCTACACCTTC. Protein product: CASSEALQGARGYTF.

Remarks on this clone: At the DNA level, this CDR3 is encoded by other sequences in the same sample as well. The CDR3 region has the DNA TGTGCCAGCAGTTCGGCCGGCGGGGGGACAGATACGCAGTATTTT. As protein: CASSSAGGGTDTQYF. The chain employs TRBV6-5 and TRBJ2-3, with 8 nucleotides matching TRBD2. V trimming: 4 bases; J trimming: 3 bases; junction bases outside the gene matches: 6. Germline lookup yields CDR1 MNHEY and CDR2 SVGAGI. This CDR3 is 15 amino acids long.

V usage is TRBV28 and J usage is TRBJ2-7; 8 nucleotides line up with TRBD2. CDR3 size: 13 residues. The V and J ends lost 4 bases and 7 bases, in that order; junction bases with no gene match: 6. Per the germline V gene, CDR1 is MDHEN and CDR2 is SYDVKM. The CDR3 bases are TGTGCCAGCAGTTCGGGGGGGCCGGGGGAGCAGTACGTC. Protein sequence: CASSSGGPGEQYV.

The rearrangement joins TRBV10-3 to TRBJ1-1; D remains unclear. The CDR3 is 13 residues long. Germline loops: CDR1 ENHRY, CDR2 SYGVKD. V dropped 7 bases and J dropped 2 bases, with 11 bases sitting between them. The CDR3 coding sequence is TGTGCCATCAATTGGCAGGCCAACACTGAAGCTTTCTTT. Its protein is CAINWQANTEAFF.

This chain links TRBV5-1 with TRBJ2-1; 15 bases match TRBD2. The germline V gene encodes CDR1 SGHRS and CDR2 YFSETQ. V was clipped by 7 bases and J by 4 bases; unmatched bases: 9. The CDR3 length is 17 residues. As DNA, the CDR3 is TGCGCCAGCCCAGGACTAGCGGGAGGGCCCAGTTACAATGAGCAGTTCTTC. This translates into CASPGLAGGPSYNEQFF. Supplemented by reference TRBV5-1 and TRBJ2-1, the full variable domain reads KAGVTQTPRYLIKTRGQQVTLSCSPISGHRSVSWYQQTPGQGLQFLFEYFSETQRNKGNFPGRFSGRQFSNSRSEMNVSTLELGDSALYLCASPGLAGGPSYNEQFFGPGTRLTVL.

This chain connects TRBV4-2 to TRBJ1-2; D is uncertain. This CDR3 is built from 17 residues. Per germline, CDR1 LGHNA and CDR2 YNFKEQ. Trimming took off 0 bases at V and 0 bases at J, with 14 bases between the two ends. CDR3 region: CASSQDQSGWANYGYTF. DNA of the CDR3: TGTGCCAGCAGCCAAGATCAGAGCGGATGGGCTAACTATGGCTACACCTTC.

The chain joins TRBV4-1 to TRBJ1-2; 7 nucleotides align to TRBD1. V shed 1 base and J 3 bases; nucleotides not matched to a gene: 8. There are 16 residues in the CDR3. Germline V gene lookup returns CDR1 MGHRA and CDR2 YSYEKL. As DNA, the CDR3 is TGCGCCAGCAGCCAAGGTCTGGGCAGGGGGGACTATGGCTACACCTTC. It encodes CASSQGLGRGDYGYTF.

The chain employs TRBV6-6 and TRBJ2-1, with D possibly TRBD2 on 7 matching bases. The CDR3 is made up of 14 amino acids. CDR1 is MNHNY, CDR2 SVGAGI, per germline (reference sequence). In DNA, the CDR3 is TGTGCGGTCGGTGGGGGGGGCACGTACAATGAGCAGTTCTTC. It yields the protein CAVGGGGTYNEQFF.

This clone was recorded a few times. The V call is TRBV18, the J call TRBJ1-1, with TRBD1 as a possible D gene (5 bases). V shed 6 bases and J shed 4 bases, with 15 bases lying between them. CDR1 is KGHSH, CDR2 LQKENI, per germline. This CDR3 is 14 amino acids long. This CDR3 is CASSLTGPGTEAFF. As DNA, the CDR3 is TGTGCCAGCTCCCTCACAGGTCCGGGCACTGAAGCTTTCTTT.

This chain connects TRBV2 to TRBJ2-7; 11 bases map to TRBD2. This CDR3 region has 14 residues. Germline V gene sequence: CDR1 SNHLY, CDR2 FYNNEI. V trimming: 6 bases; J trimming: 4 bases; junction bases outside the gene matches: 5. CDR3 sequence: CASSPSSGRYEQYF. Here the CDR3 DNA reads TGTGCCAGCAGCCCCTCTAGCGGGAGGTACGAGCAGTACTTC.

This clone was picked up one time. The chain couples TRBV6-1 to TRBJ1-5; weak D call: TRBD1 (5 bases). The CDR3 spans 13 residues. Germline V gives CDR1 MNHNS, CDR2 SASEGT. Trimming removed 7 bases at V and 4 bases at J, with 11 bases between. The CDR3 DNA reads TGTGCCAGCATGGAACAGGCAAATCAGCCCCAGCATTTT. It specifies CASMEQANQPQHF.

As DNA, the CDR3 is TGCGCCAGCAGCCAAGTGTCCGGGACTAGCGGTAACACCGGGGAGCTGTTTTTT. This sequence encodes CASSQVSGTSGNTGELFF. This sequence joins TRBV4-1 and TRBJ2-2; 11 bases fit TRBD2. The CDR3 extends over 18 amino acids. J lost 2 bases, V lost 1 base, and 6 bases had no gene match. Looked up from germline, CDR1 is MGHRA and CDR2 is YSYEKL.

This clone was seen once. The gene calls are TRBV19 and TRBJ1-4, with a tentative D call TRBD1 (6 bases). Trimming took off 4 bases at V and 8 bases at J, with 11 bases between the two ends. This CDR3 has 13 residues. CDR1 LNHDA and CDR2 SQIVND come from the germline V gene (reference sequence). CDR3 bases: TGTGCCAGTAGTACCCAGGGGTCGGAAAAACTGTTTTTT. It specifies CASSTQGSEKLFF. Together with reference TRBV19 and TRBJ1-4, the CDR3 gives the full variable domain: DGGITQSPKYLFRKEGQNVTLSCEQNLNHDAMYWYRQDPGQGLRLIYYSQIVNDFQKGDIAEGYSVSREKKESFPLTVTSAQKNPTAFYLCASSTQGSEKLFFGSGTQLSVL.

For the CDR3, the DNA is TGTGCCAGTAGAACAGGGGAGGTTGAGACCCAGTACTTC. Residues: CASRTGEVETQYF. The rearrangement joins TRBV19 to TRBJ2-5, with a weak D call TRBD1 (7 bases). Germline loops: CDR1 LNHDA, CDR2 SQIVND (reference sequence). The CDR3 runs 13 residues. The V end was cut by 6 bases, the J end by 5 bases, with 13 bases between.

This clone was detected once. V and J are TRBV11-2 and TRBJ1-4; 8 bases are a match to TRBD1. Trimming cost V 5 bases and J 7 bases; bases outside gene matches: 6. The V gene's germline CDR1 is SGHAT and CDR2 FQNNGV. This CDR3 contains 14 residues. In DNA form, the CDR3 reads TGTGCCAGCAGCCCCGGGACAGGTCTTGAAAAACTGTTTTTT. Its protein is CASSPGTGLEKLFF.

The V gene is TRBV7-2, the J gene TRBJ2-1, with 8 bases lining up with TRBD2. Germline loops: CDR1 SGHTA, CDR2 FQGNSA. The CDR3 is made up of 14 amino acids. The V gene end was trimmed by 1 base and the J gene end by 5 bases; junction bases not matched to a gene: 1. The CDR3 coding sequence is TGTGCCAGCAGCTTAGTGCGGGGGGACAATGAGCAGTTCTTC. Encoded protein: CASSLVRGDNEQFF.

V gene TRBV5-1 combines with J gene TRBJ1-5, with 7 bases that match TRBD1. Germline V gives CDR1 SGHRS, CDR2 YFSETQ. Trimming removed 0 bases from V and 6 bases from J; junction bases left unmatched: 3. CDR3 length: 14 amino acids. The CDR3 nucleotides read TGCGCCAGCAGCTTGGCGACAGGGAGTCAGCCCCAGCATTTT. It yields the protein CASSLATGSQPQHF.

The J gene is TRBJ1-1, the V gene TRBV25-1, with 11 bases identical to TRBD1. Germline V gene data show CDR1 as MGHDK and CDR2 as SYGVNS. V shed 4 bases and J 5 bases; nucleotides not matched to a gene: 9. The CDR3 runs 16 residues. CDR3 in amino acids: CASSGGDRGIGTEAFF. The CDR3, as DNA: TGTGCCAGCAGTGGGGGGGACAGGGGGATTGGAACTGAAGCTTTCTTT.

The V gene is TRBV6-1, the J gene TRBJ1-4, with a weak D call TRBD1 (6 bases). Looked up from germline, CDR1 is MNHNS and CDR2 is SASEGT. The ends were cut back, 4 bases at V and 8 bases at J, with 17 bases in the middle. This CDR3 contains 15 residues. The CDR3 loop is CASSARARGVEKLFF. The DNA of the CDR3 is TGTGCCAGCAGTGCTCGGGCCAGGGGAGTCGAAAAACTGTTTTTT.

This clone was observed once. DNA for the CDR3: TGTGCCAGCAGCTTGGCTGGGAGATCCTACGAGCAGTACTTC. Translation: CASSLAGRSYEQYF. V and J are TRBV5-6 and TRBJ2-7, with a tentative D call TRBD2 (5 bases). The CDR3 consists of 14 residues. Germline loops: CDR1 SGHDT, CDR2 YYEEEE. Trimming cost V 0 bases and J 1 base, with 8 bases left between them.

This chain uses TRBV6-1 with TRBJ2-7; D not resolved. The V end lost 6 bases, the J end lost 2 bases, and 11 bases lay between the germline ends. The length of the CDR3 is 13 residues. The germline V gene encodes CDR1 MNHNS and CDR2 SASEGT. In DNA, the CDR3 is TGTGCCAGCAGGGTTCCGACACCCTACGAGCAGTACTTC. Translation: CASRVPTPYEQYF.

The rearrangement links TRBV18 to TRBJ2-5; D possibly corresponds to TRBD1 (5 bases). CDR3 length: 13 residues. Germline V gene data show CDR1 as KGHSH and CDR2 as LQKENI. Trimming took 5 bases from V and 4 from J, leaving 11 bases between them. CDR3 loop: CASSLQGGETQYF. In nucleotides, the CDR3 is TGTGCCAGCTCATTGCAGGGTGGAGAGACCCAGTACTTC.

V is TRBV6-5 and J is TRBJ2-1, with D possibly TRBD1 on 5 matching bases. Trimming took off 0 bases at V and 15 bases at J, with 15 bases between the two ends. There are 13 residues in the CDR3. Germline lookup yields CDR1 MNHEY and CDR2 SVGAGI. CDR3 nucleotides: TGTGCCAGCAGTTACTCAAAGGGCAGGGTGGTGTTCTTC. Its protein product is CASSYSKGRVVFF.